One T cell receptor beta chain is described in this entry. Its antigen remains unknown. Combining a sample-barcoded 5' primer with a J-beta primer mix, a second PCR ran for about 7 to 11 cycles. With 12 random nucleotides, a template-switch adaptor tagged each individual cDNA molecule. TCRdb re-analysed the 5' RACE reads in MiXCR, keeping a single row per CDR3 protein. In the table there are 1.2 million to 1.5 million distinct CDR3 sequences, 40% to 50% of which are singletons. CDR1 and CDR2 (germline): DFQATT, SNEGSKA (reference sequence). V lost 5 bases to trimming and J lost 5 bases; unmatched junction nucleotides: 3. This CDR3 comprises 13 residues. The data are from a study of blood T cells in healthy people across ages. Whole-study results and caveats: Per million T cells, the diversity of TCR beta decreased roughly linearly as age advanced. Correlation between TCR beta diversity and naive T cell percentage was strong. Compared with aged donors, long-lived donors showed fewer expanded clones, suggesting selection.

The sequencing sample was made of blood. The TCR originated in a woman aged 18-35 years in good health. The chain links TRBV20-1 to TRBJ2-5; TRBD2 aligns across 12 bases. The CDR3: CSAPGTSGETQYF. The CDR3, as DNA: TGCAGTGCTCCCGGGACTAGCGGGGAGACCCAGTACTTC.